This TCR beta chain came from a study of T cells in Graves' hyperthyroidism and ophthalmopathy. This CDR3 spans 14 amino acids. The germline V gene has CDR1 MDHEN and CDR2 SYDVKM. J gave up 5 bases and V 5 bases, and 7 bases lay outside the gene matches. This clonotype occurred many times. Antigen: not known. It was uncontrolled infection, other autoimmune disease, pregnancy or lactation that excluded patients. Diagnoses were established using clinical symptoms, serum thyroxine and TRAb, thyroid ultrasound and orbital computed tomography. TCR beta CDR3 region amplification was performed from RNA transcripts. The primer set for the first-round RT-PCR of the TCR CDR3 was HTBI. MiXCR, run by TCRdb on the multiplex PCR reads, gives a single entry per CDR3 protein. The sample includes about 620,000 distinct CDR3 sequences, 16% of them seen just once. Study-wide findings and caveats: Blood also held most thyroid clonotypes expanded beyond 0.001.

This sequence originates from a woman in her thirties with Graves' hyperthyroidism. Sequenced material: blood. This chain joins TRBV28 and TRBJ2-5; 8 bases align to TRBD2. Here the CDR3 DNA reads TGTGCCAGCAGTCCCGTGATAGCGGGGGAGACCCAGTACTTC. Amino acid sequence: CASSPVIAGETQYF.